The 24 T cell receptor beta chains below all came from one sample that was sequenced in a study of tumor-infiltrating lymphocytes in oesophageal squamous cell carcinoma. TCRdb called the PCR reads again in MiXCR, with one record for every CDR3 protein. The table records about 25,000 distinct CDR3 sequences, about 40% of them present only once. Sequenced input: esophageal tumor tissue. The receptors come from a male donor with esophageal squamous cell carcinoma.

The chain links TRBV7-3 to TRBJ2-5, with TRBD1 matching 11 bases. The assigned J gene may be wrong: the sequence end matches TRBJ2-1 better. Germline CDR1 SGHTA, CDR2 FQGTGA. The CDR3 is 14 amino acids. The CDR3 region is CASSDRTGGGEQFF. DNA for the CDR3: TGTGCCAGCAGCGACCGGACAGGGGGCGGTGAGCAGTTCTTC.

Points on this clonotype: The final CDR3 position lacks the conserved phenylalanine or tryptophan, pointing to a likely read error. Because the CDR3's place on the DNA is in doubt, the DNA is left out and the CDR3 is given as listed by TCRdb. The genes are TRBV11-2 and TRBJ2-3; no DNA check was done on the table's D call, TRBD2. Germline CDR1 SGHAT, CDR2 FQNNGV. The CDR3 numbers 15 amino acids, ends counted. CDR3 region: CASSLDRPETQYFGP.

Many counts were recorded for this clonotype. The chain employs TRBV6-1 and TRBJ1-5; D is unresolved. The V end was cut by 7 bases, the J end by 3 bases, with 13 bases between. CDR1 is MNHNS and CDR2 is SASEGT in the germline V gene. This CDR3 has 14 amino acids. The CDR3 nucleotides read TGTGCCAGCATTCCCGACGGTATCAATCAGCCCCAGCATTTT. It codes for CASIPDGINQPQHF.

This clonotype was observed many times. The gene calls are TRBV5-1 and TRBJ2-3; 7 bases line up with TRBD1. CDR3 size: 16 residues. The V and J ends lost 0 bases and 0 bases, in that order; junction bases with no gene match: 4. CDR1 and CDR2 from the germline V gene are SGHRS and YFSETQ. CDR3 DNA: TGCGCCAGCAGCTTGGGGGACAGACCTAGCACAGATACGCAGTATTTT. It is translated as CASSLGDRPSTDTQYF.

The chain recombines TRBV20-1 with TRBJ2-4, with 10 bases matching TRBD2. The DNA end is more similar to TRBJ2-7, so the J call may be wrong. This CDR3 region has 16 residues. Germline values: CDR1 DFQATT, CDR2 SNEGSKA (reference sequence). CDR3 DNA: TGCAGTGCTAACTCCCTCGAGCGGGAGGGCTTCGGCGAGCAGTACTTC. It specifies CSANSLEREGFGEQYF.

This clonotype was observed a single time. This sequence joins TRBV6-6 and TRBJ2-7; 12 bases align to TRBD2. V lost 5 bases to trimming and J lost 7 bases; unmatched junction nucleotides: 9. CDR3 length: 15 amino acids. The germline V gene encodes CDR1 MNHNY and CDR2 SVGAGI (reference sequence). CDR3 loop: CASSPLGLAGNEQYF. The CDR3 region has the DNA TGTGCCAGCAGTCCCCTCGGACTAGCGGGAAATGAGCAGTACTTC.

The table lists this clonotype with a few counts. This likely comes from a read error, as the CDR3 has no conserved phenylalanine or tryptophan at its end. The DNA is left out, because the CDR3 cannot be placed on it with certainty; the CDR3 is given as TCRdb lists it. This sequence joins TRBV28 and TRBJ2-6; TRBD1 is taken as the D call from the table, unchecked against the DNA. The CDR3 is made up of 9 amino acids, end residues included. In germline, CDR1 is MDHEN, CDR2 SYDVKM. CDR3 sequence reads: CASHSFTGT.

The J gene is TRBJ2-7, the V gene TRBV7-2; 9 bases are a match to TRBD1. The last part of the DNA fits TRBJ1-2 better; the J call may be wrong. Per germline, CDR1 SGHTA and CDR2 FQGNSA. The CDR3 loop spans 15 amino acids. The CDR3 is CASSSRTGANYGYTF. The DNA for the CDR3 is TGTGCCAGCAGCAGCAGGACAGGGGCAAACTATGGCTACACCTTC.

The chain is built from TRBV11-3 and TRBJ2-5; no firm D call. The last part of the DNA fits TRBJ2-1 better; the J call may be wrong. This CDR3 comprises 17 residues. Germline loops: CDR1 SGHNT, CDR2 YENEEA. The CDR3 loop is CASSLGGLASSYNEQFF. The CDR3 DNA sequence: TGTGCCAGCAGCTTAGGGGGATTGGCTAGCTCCTACAATGAGCAGTTCTTC.

By frequency in the sample, this clonotype is medium-sized. The chain joins TRBV7-9 to TRBJ2-3, with TRBD2 identical over 13 bases. Germline V gene data show CDR1 as SEHNR and CDR2 as FQNEAQ (reference sequence). Trimming cost V 11 bases and J 5 bases; bases outside gene matches: 4. The CDR3 has 13 amino acids. The CDR3: CAFGTSGIDTQYF. The DNA for the CDR3 is TGTGCCTTCGGGACTAGCGGGATAGATACGCAGTATTTT.

Concerning this clonotype itself: Here the CDR3 omits its conserved ending phenylalanine or tryptophan, so a read error is the likely source. Because the CDR3's place on the DNA is in doubt, the DNA is left out and the CDR3 is given as listed by TCRdb. V gene TRBV7-9 combines with J gene TRBJ1-1; the D call of TRBD1 is as the table states it, not checked on the DNA. Inclusive of both ends, the CDR3 amounts to 15 amino acids. Germline V gene sequence: CDR1 SEHNR, CDR2 FQNEAQ (reference sequence). The chain's CDR3 is CASSRTVTYEQYFGQ.

The table lists this clonotype with a few counts. The rearrangement links TRBV15 to TRBJ2-5; tentatively, D is TRBD2 (5 bases). The CDR3 runs 12 residues. Germline loops: CDR1 LNHNV, CDR2 YYDKDF (reference sequence). Trimming removed 0 bases from V and 11 bases from J, with 10 bases in between. The CDR3 protein is CATSRDEREQYF. In nucleotides, the CDR3 is TGTGCCACCAGCAGAGACGAGAGGGAGCAGTACTTC.

The chain is built from TRBV10-3 and TRBJ2-3; 14 bases match TRBD2. The junction had 7 bases not matched to a gene; V was cut back by 6 bases and J by 2 bases. The CDR3 is made up of 17 amino acids. In germline, CDR1 is ENHRY, CDR2 SYGVKD. DNA of the CDR3: TGTGCCATCAGATCCGGGACTAGCGGGGGCAACACAGATACGCAGTATTTT. Encoded protein: CAIRSGTSGGNTDTQYF.

The chain has TRBV18 and TRBJ1-2; D is possibly TRBD1 (5 bases). Germline V lookup: CDR1 KGHSH, CDR2 LQKENI. Trimming removed 5 bases at V and 1 base at J, with 17 bases between. The CDR3 loop spans 16 amino acids. CDR3 DNA sequence: TGTGCCAGCTCAATGGAGGGGCGGCGAATTAACTATGGCTACACCTTC. Amino acids: CASSMEGRRINYGYTF.

This clonotype was recorded many times. This chain's CDR3 is CASSSYRGLGTDTQYF. CDR3 coding DNA: TGTGCCAGCAGCTCTTACAGGGGGCTTGGCACAGATACGCAGTATTTT. The rearrangement links TRBV7-2 to TRBJ2-3; 9 bases are a match to TRBD1. The V gene end was trimmed by 4 bases and the J gene end by 1 base; junction bases not matched to a gene: 6. CDR1 and CDR2 (germline): SGHTA, FQGNSA. The CDR3 sequence is 16 residues long.

A note on this clonotype: This is likely a read error, given that the CDR3 carries no conserved phenylalanine or tryptophan at its end. The DNA is left out, because the CDR3 cannot be placed on it with certainty; the CDR3 is given as TCRdb lists it. V usage is TRBV12-3 or TRBV12-4 and J usage is TRBJ2-1; the table assigns TRBD2, which was not confirmed against the DNA. The CDR3 adds up to 17 amino acids, both ends counted. The CDR3 spells CASSLGRGGQETQYFGS.

Sample share makes this clonotype medium-sized. The genes are TRBV7-6 and TRBJ2-1; 7 nucleotides agree with TRBD1. The J segment lost 9 bases and the V segment lost 1 base, leaving 6 bases of the junction unmatched. This CDR3 region has 14 residues. The germline V gene encodes CDR1 SGHVS and CDR2 FNYEAQ. CDR3 sequence reads: CASSLGQGGGEQFF. CDR3 coding DNA: TGTGCCAGCAGCTTAGGACAGGGTGGGGGTGAGCAGTTCTTC.

This clonotype has ten or more counts. The V gene is TRBV24-1, the J gene TRBJ2-3; 13 positions agree with TRBD2. This CDR3 spans 16 amino acids. The V segment lost 4 bases and the J segment 5 bases; nucleotides outside the gene matches: 5. The V gene's germline CDR1 is KGHDR and CDR2 SFDVKD. CDR3 sequence (DNA): TGTGCCACCAGTGACCGGACTAGCGGGAGTTTAGATACGCAGTATTTT. Protein: CATSDRTSGSLDTQYF.

At least ten counts were recorded for this clonotype. This rearrangement joins TRBV14 to TRBJ2-1; 8 positions agree with TRBD1. From germline, CDR1 is SGHDN and CDR2 FVKESK. The CDR3 has 17 amino acids. Germline trimming cut 5 bases from V and 8 bases from J; bases unmatched to any gene: 17. CDR3 DNA: TGTGCCAGCAGCGCGCAAAATGACAGGGGATCAATGTATGAGCAGTTCTTC. Protein sequence: CASSAQNDRGSMYEQFF. Looking up the rest from reference TRBV14 and TRBJ2-1 gives the full variable domain: EAGVTQFPSHSVIEKGQTVTLRCDPISGHDNLYWYRRVMGKEIKFLLHFVKESKQDESGMPNNRFLAERTGGTYSTLKVQPAELEDSGVYFCASSAQNDRGSMYEQFFGPGTRLTVL.

The chain is built from TRBV6-2 or TRBV6-3 and TRBJ2-2, with TRBD2 identical over 12 bases. Germline CDR1 MNHEY, CDR2 SVGEGT. CDR3 size: 18 residues. Trimming took 6 bases from V and 4 from J; bases not matched to a gene: 12. The CDR3 is CASRDHRLAGGPTGELFF. CDR3 DNA: TGTGCCAGCAGGGACCACCGGCTAGCGGGAGGGCCCACCGGGGAGCTGTTTTTT.

This clonotype was counted between two and nine times. This sequence joins TRBV11-3 and TRBJ2-5; possible D gene TRBD1, 6 bases. Trimming pared 4 bases from V and 1 base from J, leaving 16 bases between. CDR1 and CDR2 from the germline V gene are SGHNT and YENEEA. This CDR3 spans 16 amino acids. The CDR3 nucleotides read TGTGCCAGCAGCTCAGGTACAGGGCGATCCCAAGAGACCCAGTACTTC. This sequence encodes CASSSGTGRSQETQYF.

The chain uses TRBV15 and TRBJ2-3; TRBD2 is a possible D gene (6 bases). The CDR3 covers 18 residues. Germline lookup yields CDR1 LNHNV and CDR2 YYDKDF (reference sequence). V shed 3 bases and J shed 0 bases, with 19 bases lying between them. The CDR3 sequence: CATSSSPLADFSTDTQYF. The CDR3 region has the DNA TGTGCCACCAGCAGTTCCCCCTTAGCGGATTTTAGCACAGATACGCAGTATTTT.

The J gene is TRBJ2-1, the V gene TRBV20-1; 7 bases line up with TRBD1. The ends lost 3 bases at V and 5 bases at J; junction bases unmatched: 7. CDR3 size: 14 residues. Germline V gene sequence: CDR1 DFQATT, CDR2 SNEGSKA (reference sequence). The CDR3 loop reads CSASHRDSHNEQFF. The CDR3 DNA reads TGCAGTGCTAGCCACCGGGACAGCCACAATGAGCAGTTCTTC.

V and J are TRBV7-8 and TRBJ2-1, with D possibly TRBD2 on 6 matching bases. Germline loops: CDR1 SGHVS, CDR2 FQNEAQ. The CDR3 extends over 14 amino acids. V lost 7 bases and J 7 bases, leaving 17 bases between the germline ends. The CDR3 loop reads CASTPKGGGNEQFF. CDR3 nucleotide sequence: TGTGCCAGCACTCCCAAGGGTGGAGGGAATGAGCAGTTCTTC.